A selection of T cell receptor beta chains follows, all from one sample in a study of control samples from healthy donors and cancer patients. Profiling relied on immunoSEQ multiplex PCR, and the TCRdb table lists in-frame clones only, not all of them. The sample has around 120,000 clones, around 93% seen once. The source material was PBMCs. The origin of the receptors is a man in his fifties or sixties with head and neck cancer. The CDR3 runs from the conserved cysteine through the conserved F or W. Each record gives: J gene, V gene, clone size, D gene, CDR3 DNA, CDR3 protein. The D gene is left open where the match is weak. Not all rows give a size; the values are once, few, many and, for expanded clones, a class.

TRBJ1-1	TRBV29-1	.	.	TGCAGCGCTACAGGGAACCCTGAAGCTTTCTTT	CSATGNPEAFF
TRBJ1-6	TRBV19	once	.	TGTGCCAGTAGTGGAGAACAGAATTCACCCCTCCACTTT	CASSGEQNSPLHF
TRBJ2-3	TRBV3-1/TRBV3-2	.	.	TGTGCCAGCAGCCAAAGTAAATCTACGCAGTATTTT	CASSQSKSTQYF
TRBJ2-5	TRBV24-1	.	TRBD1	TGTGCCACCAGAGACAGGGACCAAGAGACCCAGTACTTC	CATRDRDQETQYF
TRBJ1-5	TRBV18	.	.	TGTGCCAGCTCACCACGACAGAATCAGCCCCAGCATTTT	CASSPRQNQPQHF
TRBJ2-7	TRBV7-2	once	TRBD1	TGTGCCAGCAGCTCCCAGAGGGGGCCCTACGAGCAGTACTTC	CASSSQRGPYEQYF
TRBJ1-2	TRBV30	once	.	TGTGCCTGGAGCCCCGGAGGTTATGGCTACACCTTC	CAWSPGGYGYTF
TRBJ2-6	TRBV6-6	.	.	TGTGCCAGCAGCCTCCAAGGGGCCAACGTCCTGACTTTC	CASSLQGANVLTF
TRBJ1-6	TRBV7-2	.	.	TGTGCCAGCAGTCGAGGAGGACGGTTAAGCTCCTATAATTCACCCCTCCACTTT	CASSRGGRLSSYNSPLHF
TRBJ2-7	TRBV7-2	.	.	TGTGCCAGCAGCTTACGACGGAGGGACTACGAGCAGTACTTC	CASSLRRRDYEQYF
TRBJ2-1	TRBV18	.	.	TGTGCCAGCTCACCGGACGGTTCCTCCTACAATGAGCAGTTCTTC	CASSPDGSSYNEQFF
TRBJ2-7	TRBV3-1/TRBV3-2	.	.	TGTGCCAGCAGCCGCGGAGACGGGGGAGAGCAGTACTTC	CASSRGDGGEQYF
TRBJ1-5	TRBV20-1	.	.	TGCAGTGCTAGTGATGGTGGAAAGCAGCCCCAGCATTTT	CSASDGGKQPQHF
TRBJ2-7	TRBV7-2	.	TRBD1	TGTGCCAGCAGCCTTTCACAGGGGGCAGGAATTGAGCAGTACTTC	CASSLSQGAGIEQYF